This T cell receptor beta chain was identified in a study of T-cell memory formation after mild COVID-19. Researchers used 5'RACE with constant-segment primers to make TCR alpha and TCR beta cDNA libraries that carry sample barcodes and UMIs. Each CDR3 protein is one row after TCRdb ran MiXCR on the 5' RACE reads. Found here are fewer than 400,000 distinct CDR3 sequences, approximately 15% of them singletons; the top ten hold roughly 21%. Germline V lookup: CDR1 SGHRS, CDR2 YFSETQ. This CDR3 comprises 14 residues. The V end lost 4 bases, the J end lost 1 base, and 8 bases lay between the germline ends.

Sequenced: PBMCs or a T cell subset sorted from them (not recorded which). The clonotype originates from a man younger than 30 who had mild COVID-19 (a few samples of this study predate the infection). Cell type and time point are not known. This chain joins TRBV5-1 and TRBJ1-4; D is possibly TRBD1 (6 bases). CDR3 loop: CASSGGGTNEKLFF. CDR3 bases: TGCGCCAGCAGCGGAGGGGGAACTAATGAAAAACTGTTTTTT.